This T cell receptor beta chain was documented in a study of blood T cells in healthy people across ages. Sample-barcoded 5' priming and a J-beta primer mix drove a second PCR of about 6 to 12 cycles. From the 5' RACE reads, TCRdb called clonotypes with MiXCR, one entry per CDR3 protein. Here the sample spans under 1,000,000 distinct CDR3 sequences, around 50% being singletons. Trimming took off 5 bases at V and 0 bases at J, with 10 bases between the two ends. Germline CDR1 and CDR2: SGHNT and YENEEA. This CDR3 has 15 residues. Source material: blood. This chain connects TRBV11-3 to TRBJ2-2, with D possibly TRBD2 on 5 matching bases. This sequence originates from a man at least 80 years old in good health. Here the CDR3 DNA reads TGTGCCAGCAGCAGTTCGGGGACGAACACCGGGGAGCTGTTTTTT. It specifies CASSSSGTNTGELFF.